A single sample is the source of the 26 T cell receptor beta chains below, sequenced in a study of beta chain features in type 1 diabetes. Their specific antigens are unknown. Points from the study as a whole: TCRB CDR3 length was moderately but significantly reduced in all four CD4+ subsets of Type 1 diabetes patients.

The investigators reverse transcribed all of the isolated RNA, so they sequenced expressed TCRB transcripts. Sequencing used immunoSEQ multiplex PCR; TCRdb keeps in-frame clones, though not all of them. The profile covers approximately 58,000 clones, with 60% to 70% appearing a single time and approximately 0.3% taken by the ten largest. The sample comprised stem cell memory CD4+ T cells from blood. The receptors stem from a woman under 40 with type 1 diabetes.

The chain is built from TRBV30 and TRBJ1-5; D uncertain. The V and J ends lost 5 bases and 5 bases respectively, with 13 bases between them. CDR1 is GTSNPN and CDR2 is SVGIG in the germline V gene (reference sequence). This CDR3 is 13 amino acids long. The CDR3 spells CAWGIRLDQPQHF. The CDR3 DNA reads as TGTGCCTGGGGTATTCGGTTGGATCAGCCCCAGCATTTT. Complete variable domain (other parts from reference TRBV30 and TRBJ1-5): SQTIHQWPATLVQPVGSPLSLECTVEGTSNPNLYWYRQAAGRGLQLLFYSVGIGQISSEVPQNLSASRPQDRQFILSSKKLLLSDSGFYLCAWGIRLDQPQHFGDGTRLSIL.

This clone showed up just a few times. The V call is TRBV29-1, the J call TRBJ2-1; TRBD2 matches at 12 bases. The length of the CDR3 is 14 residues. Germline CDR1 and CDR2: SQVTM and ANQGSEA. V was clipped by 4 bases and J by 9 bases; unmatched bases: 7. CDR3 protein: CSVGRLAGAGEQFF. Here the CDR3 DNA reads TGCAGCGTTGGGAGACTAGCGGGAGCGGGTGAGCAGTTCTTC.

The chain recombines TRBV7-2 with TRBJ2-5; possibly TRBD2 for D (6 bases). Trimming removed 5 bases from V and 5 bases from J, with 12 bases in between. CDR1 and CDR2 from the germline V gene are SGHTA and FQGNSA. This CDR3 is 13 amino acids long. The CDR3 loop is CASSNGGGETQYF. CDR3 bases: TGTGCCAGCAGCAACGGAGGAGGGGAGACCCAGTACTTC.

The chain has TRBV15 and TRBJ2-5; D gene unclear. The tail of the sequence fits TRBJ2-7 better, so the J call may be wrong. The CDR3 has 13 residues. Germline V gene data show CDR1 as LNHNV and CDR2 as YYDKDF (reference sequence). The CDR3 reads CATSREKIYEQYF. DNA of the CDR3: TGTGCCACCAGCAGAGAGAAGATTTACGAGCAGTACTTC.

The J gene is TRBJ2-6, the V gene TRBV15; TRBD2 is a possible D gene (5 bases). Germline CDR1 is LNHNV and CDR2 is YYDKDF (reference sequence). V dropped 1 base and J dropped 1 base, with 5 bases sitting between them. The CDR3 totals 15 residues. The CDR3 bases are TGTGCCACCAGCAGAGGAGGGTCTGGGGCCAACGTCCTGACTTTC. It translates to CATSRGGSGANVLTF.

This clone was picked up a small number of times. The V and J genes are TRBV10-3 and TRBJ2-1; 14 bases are shared with TRBD2. The CDR3 is 15 amino acids. The germline V gene has CDR1 ENHRY and CDR2 SYGVKD. V gave up 5 bases and J gave up 6 bases; unmatched junction bases: 3. Here the CDR3 DNA reads TGTGCCATCAGTCGGGGACTAGCGGGAGCCAATGAGCAGTTCTTC. Its translation: CAISRGLAGANEQFF.

The CDR3, as DNA: TGTGCCAGCAGCTTCGGGAGCTGGAACACTGAAGCTTTCTTT. Its translation: CASSFGSWNTEAFF. The chain links TRBV7-2 to TRBJ1-1; D not resolved. There are 14 residues in the CDR3. Germline V gene data show CDR1 as SGHTA and CDR2 as FQGNSA. Trimming took off 3 bases at V and 1 base at J, with 9 bases between the two ends.

As regards this clone: The germline gene is not matched at one end of the junction; a read error may be the cause. The chain recombines TRBV9 with TRBJ2-2, with TRBD2 matching over 7 bases. In germline, CDR1 is SGDLS, CDR2 YYNGEE. The CDR3 runs to 14 residues. The CDR3 is CASSVRDYTGELFF. The CDR3 DNA follows: TGTGCCAGCAGCGTCCGGGACTACACTGGGGAGCTGTTTTTT.

V gene TRBV5-1 combines with J gene TRBJ2-5, with 9 bases that match TRBD1. The junction had 2 bases not matched to a gene; V was cut back by 4 bases and J by 1 base. Germline V gene lookup returns CDR1 SGHRS and CDR2 YFSETQ. The CDR3 has 14 amino acids. CDR3 nucleotides: TGCGCCAGCAGCCAACAGGGGGCCCAAGAGACCCAGTACTTC. It yields the protein CASSQQGAQETQYF.

The chain links TRBV10-3 to TRBJ1-4; possibly TRBD1 for D (5 bases). Germline values: CDR1 ENHRY, CDR2 SYGVKD. V lost 8 bases and J 5 bases, leaving 30 bases between the germline ends. The CDR3 has 19 amino acids. In nucleotides, the CDR3 is TGTGCCATCGTCCCGCGGGACGTTCTTCGACAGACCAAAAATGAAAAACTGTTTTTT. The encoded protein is CAIVPRDVLRQTKNEKLFF.

This clone came up a few times. V gene TRBV15 combines with J gene TRBJ2-5; 7 bases map to TRBD1. The length of the CDR3 is 15 residues. The germline gives CDR1 LNHNV, CDR2 YYDKDF (reference sequence). J lost 5 bases, V lost 1 base, and 7 bases had no gene match. CDR3 residues: CATSRGPTGEETQYF. The CDR3 DNA sequence: TGTGCCACCAGCAGAGGTCCCACAGGGGAGGAGACCCAGTACTTC.

CDR3 sequence reads: CASSERTSHGELFF. The DNA of the CDR3 is TGTGCCAGCAGCGAAAGGACTAGCCACGGGGAGCTGTTTTTT. The rearrangement joins TRBV9 to TRBJ2-2; 8 bases map to TRBD2. The ends lost 3 bases at V and 7 bases at J; junction bases unmatched: 5. CDR3 length: 14 amino acids. Germline assignment: CDR1 SGDLS and CDR2 YYNGEE.

This clone was counted only a few times. The CDR3: CSVVSSGNLYNEQFF. Here the CDR3 DNA reads TGCAGCGTTGTGTCTAGCGGGAATTTGTACAATGAGCAGTTCTTC. J is TRBJ2-1 and V is TRBV29-1; 9 nucleotides match TRBD2. CDR1 is SQVTM, CDR2 ANQGSEA, per germline. The CDR3 totals 15 residues. The trim removed 4 bases at V and 4 bases at J, leaving 8 bases unmatched.

The V gene is TRBV7-9, the J gene TRBJ2-7; D unclear. The CDR3 has 12 amino acids. The germline gives CDR1 SEHNR, CDR2 FQNEAQ (reference sequence). V gave up 5 bases and J gave up 6 bases, with 11 bases separating them. The CDR3 DNA sequence: TGTGCCAGCAGCCGCCAACATTCCGAGCAGTACTTC. This codes for CASSRQHSEQYF.

This sequence joins TRBV18 and TRBJ2-2; TRBD2 is a possible D gene (5 bases). The CDR3 loop spans 15 amino acids. V dropped 1 base and J dropped 1 base, with 7 bases sitting between them. Germline-derived CDR1 and CDR2 are KGHSH and LQKENI. DNA for the CDR3: TGTGCCAGCTCACCACTCGGGGAGAACACCGGGGAGCTGTTTTTT. Amino acids: CASSPLGENTGELFF.

This chain joins TRBV28 and TRBJ2-7, with D maybe TRBD1 (6 bases). Trimming shortened V by 5 bases and J by 6 bases, and 14 bases separated the two germline ends. The CDR3 contains 13 residues. CDR1 and CDR2 (germline): MDHEN, SYDVKM. The CDR3 loop is CASSAYRVGEQYF. As DNA, the CDR3 is TGTGCCAGCAGTGCGTACAGGGTCGGCGAGCAGTACTTC.

This chain links TRBV7-9 with TRBJ1-5; 7 positions agree with TRBD1. CDR3 length: 15 amino acids. Trimming at V came to 0 bases and at J to 2 bases, leaving 1 base not matched to a gene. Germline V gene data show CDR1 as SEHNR and CDR2 as FQNEAQ (reference sequence). CDR3 residues: CASSLAGQGNQPQHF. DNA for the CDR3: TGTGCCAGCAGCTTAGCCGGACAGGGCAATCAGCCCCAGCATTTT. The full variable domain, in which reference TRBV7-9 and TRBJ1-5 provide the parts outside the CDR3, is DTGVSQNPRHKITKRGQNVTFRCDPISEHNRLYWYRQTLGQGPEFLTYFQNEAQLEKSRLLSDRFSAERPKGSFSTLEIQRTEQGDSAMYLCASSLAGQGNQPQHFGDGTRLSIL.

V and J are TRBV5-6 and TRBJ1-2; no reliable D call. The CDR3 spans 13 residues. The V end lost 10 bases, the J end lost 0 bases, and 13 bases lay between the germline ends. Germline V gene lookup returns CDR1 SGHDT and CDR2 YYEEEE. The CDR3 region is CASNSAANYGYTF. CDR3 bases: TGTGCCTCGAACTCGGCGGCTAACTATGGCTACACCTTC.

The V gene is TRBV6-1, the J gene TRBJ2-5; possible D gene TRBD1, 6 bases. CDR1 is MNHNS and CDR2 is SASEGT in the germline V gene. V was pared by 6 bases and J by 2 bases, with 16 bases between. The CDR3 is made up of 15 amino acids. The CDR3 loop is CASRLGTPSQETQYF. The CDR3 region has the DNA TGTGCCAGCAGACTAGGGACACCCTCGCAAGAGACCCAGTACTTC.

The rearrangement links TRBV7-6 to TRBJ2-1; 10 positions agree with TRBD2. The CDR3 is 17 amino acids. Trimming cost V 1 base and J 0 bases; bases outside gene matches: 3. Germline CDR1 and CDR2: SGHVS and FNYEAQ. CDR3: CASSLEASGSSYNEQFF. The DNA for the CDR3 is TGTGCCAGCAGCTTAGAGGCTAGCGGGAGCTCCTACAATGAGCAGTTCTTC. Supplemented by reference TRBV7-6 and TRBJ2-1, the full variable domain reads GAGVSQSPRYKVTKRGQDVALRCDPISGHVSLYWYRQALGQGPEFLTYFNYEAQQDKSGLPNDRFSAERPEGSISTLTIQRTEQRDSAMYRCASSLEASGSSYNEQFFGPGTRLTVL.

This chain uses TRBV7-9 with TRBJ2-7; 10 positions agree with TRBD2. This CDR3 has 14 residues. V was pared by 5 bases and J by 5 bases, with 6 bases of the junction left unmatched. Germline CDR1 reads SEHNR; CDR2 reads FQNEAQ (reference sequence). CDR3 residues: CASSESGREDEQYF. CDR3 coding DNA: TGTGCCAGCAGCGAGAGCGGGAGGGAGGACGAGCAGTACTTC.

CDR3 residues: CASAPSGTDTQYF. The DNA for the CDR3 is TGTGCCAGCGCTCCTAGCGGCACAGATACGCAGTATTTT. This sequence joins TRBV6-6 and TRBJ2-3, with D possibly being TRBD2 (6 bases). Germline lookup yields CDR1 MNHNY and CDR2 SVGAGI (reference sequence). The V and J ends lost 8 bases and 1 base respectively, with 10 bases between them. This CDR3 is built from 13 residues.

This clone has a handful of counts. V usage is TRBV14 and J usage is TRBJ2-1; 8 bases are shared with TRBD2. Per germline, CDR1 SGHDN and CDR2 FVKESK. After removal of 4 bases from V and 0 bases from J, the junction contained 5 bases not matched to a gene. The CDR3 loop spans 16 amino acids. The CDR3 sequence is CASSPLAGVSYNEQFF. As DNA, the CDR3 is TGTGCCAGCAGCCCCCTAGCGGGTGTCTCCTACAATGAGCAGTTCTTC.

J is TRBJ2-3 and V is TRBV28; 8 bases match TRBD2. V was clipped by 7 bases and J by 4 bases; unmatched bases: 16. This CDR3 spans 17 amino acids. Germline V gives CDR1 MDHEN, CDR2 SYDVKM. The CDR3 nucleotides read TGTGCCAGCACCGCTCGTAGGCCGGGAGGGCCGGCAGATACGCAGTATTTT. Amino acids: CASTARRPGGPADTQYF.

The chain links TRBV10-3 to TRBJ1-1; D ambiguous. Trimming shortened V by 7 bases and J by 0 bases, and 9 bases separated the two germline ends. The CDR3 sequence is 13 residues long. Germline V gene data show CDR1 as ENHRY and CDR2 as SYGVKD. CDR3: CAITADLNTEAFF. CDR3 DNA sequence: TGTGCCATCACTGCAGACTTGAACACTGAAGCTTTCTTT.

The V call is TRBV29-1, the J call TRBJ2-1; a possible D gene is TRBD2 (6 bases). CDR1 SQVTM and CDR2 ANQGSEA come from the germline V gene. This CDR3 is 15 amino acids long. V lost 5 bases, J lost 2 bases, and 16 bases lay in between. The DNA of the CDR3 is TGCAGCGTTCGTGGTGGTAGCGGTCCCTACAATGAGCAGTTCTTC. It codes for CSVRGGSGPYNEQFF.